The rows below give T cell receptor beta chains drawn from one sample of a study of cytomegalovirus exposure and HLA in healthy donors. This table comes from immunoSEQ multiplex PCR, and its TCRdb copy is limited to in-frame clones, with some not included. The sample lists fewer than 200,000 clones, roughly 87% seen once, with roughly 0.24% in the top ten. Sequencing was performed on PBMCs. The receptors come from a girl less than two years old in good health and CMV-seronegative. Both conserved end residues are part of each CDR3. A D gene is named only where the DNA matches it firmly.

>.|TRBJ1-4|TRBV28
CASSFRGGYEKLFF
TGTGCCAGCAGTTTTAGAGGGGGTTATGAAAAACTGTTTTTT
>.|TRBJ2-1|TRBV4-2
CASSQRSSTLGYNEQFF
TGTGCCAGCAGCCAAAGGTCCTCCACTCTAGGCTACAATGAGCAGTTCTTC
>TRBD1|TRBJ2-5|TRBV6-1
CASSEEDRGREETQYF
TGTGCCAGCAGTGAAGAGGACAGGGGGCGGGAAGAGACCCAGTACTTC
>.|TRBJ2-1|TRBV7-6
CASSLEPLPSYNEQFF
TGTGCCAGCAGCTTAGAACCCCTACCCTCCTACAATGAGCAGTTCTTC
>.|TRBJ2-5|TRBV5-6
CASSFGSQETQYF
TGTGCCAGCAGCTTTGGTAGCCAAGAGACCCAGTACTTC
>.|TRBJ1-1|TRBV7-9
CASSLAAGNTEAFF
TGTGCCAGCAGCTTAGCTGCCGGGAACACTGAAGCTTTCTTT
>TRBD1|TRBJ1-6|TRBV5-8
CVTQGSPLHF
TGTGTAACACAGGGGTCACCCCTCCACTTT
>TRBD1|TRBJ2-5|TRBV27
CASSSDRPQGTQYF
TGTGCCAGCAGTTCGGACAGGCCCCAAGGGACCCAGTACTTC
>.|TRBJ1-1|TRBV5-1
CASSQGHGERAFF
TGCGCCAGCAGCCAAGGACACGGAGAACGAGCTTTCTTT
>.|TRBJ1-4|TRBV19
CASSPYPGEKLFF
TGTGCCAGTAGTCCATACCCGGGGGAAAAACTGTTTTTT
>TRBD2|TRBJ2-5|TRBV2
CASWPLRLAGEGQETQYF
TGTGCCAGCTGGCCGTTGAGACTAGCGGGGGAGGGCCAAGAGACCCAGTACTTC
>.|TRBJ2-1|TRBV9
CASSPDNEQFF
TGTGCCAGCAGCCCCGACAATGAGCAGTTCTTC
>TRBD1|TRBJ1-1|TRBV4-1
CASSQVTGYTEAFF
TGCGCCAGCAGCCAGGTGACAGGGTACACTGAAGCTTTCTTT
>.|TRBJ2-3|TRBV4-3
CASSQEGGPGPDTQYF
TGCGCCAGCAGCCAAGAAGGGGGACCCGGCCCAGATACGCAGTATTTT
>.|TRBJ2-7|TRBV5-6
CASSLALRGWGSYEQYF
TGTGCCAGCAGCTTGGCCCTCAGGGGATGGGGATCCTACGAGCAGTACTTC